What follows is one T cell receptor (beta chain) and its context. The data stem from a study of T cell changes during pregnancy in multiple sclerosis. The length of the CDR3 is 14 residues. With 0 bases clipped from V and 10 bases from J, the junction kept 5 bases outside the gene matches. Germline-derived CDR1 and CDR2 are LNHDA and SQIVND (reference sequence). Profiling relied on immunoSEQ multiplex PCR, and the TCRdb table lists in-frame clones only, not all of them. The repertoire holds some 100,000 clones, with approximately 94% as singletons. V and J are TRBV19 and TRBJ2-2; 7 nucleotides agree with TRBD1. Sequencing used peripheral blood, obtained before pregnancy. The receptor was isolated from a female donor with multiple sclerosis, enrolled in a pregnancy study. This CDR3 is CASSIDTGDTELFF. CDR3 DNA: TGTGCCAGTAGTATAGATACAGGGGATACGGAGCTGTTTTTT.